These T cell receptor beta chains were read from a single sample in a study of cytomegalovirus exposure and HLA in healthy donors. Measured with immunoSEQ multiplex PCR; TCRdb has only the in-frame clones, and not every one. The data show under 250,000 clones, more than 75% seen once. Sequencing used PBMCs. Every receptor here comes from a man younger than 30 in good health and CMV-seronegative. CDR3s include the opening cysteine and the closing phenylalanine or tryptophan. D genes are given only for firm matches. Only some rows state a clone size, as once, few, many or a class for expanded clones.

>TRBJ1-5|.|once|TRBV6-5
TGTGCCAGCAGGGCGGCAGGGCTCGGGCAGCCCCAGCATTTT
CASRAAGLGQPQHF
>TRBJ2-2|TRBD1|.|TRBV6-5
TGTGCCAGCAGTTTCCGTGGACAGGGGCGAACCGGGGAGCTGTTTTTT
CASSFRGQGRTGELFF
>TRBJ2-7|.|.|TRBV5-1
TGCGCCAGCAGCTCCCAGACCGAGGCCTACGAGCAGTACTTC
CASSSQTEAYEQYF
>TRBJ2-5|TRBD2|.|TRBV4-2
TGTGCCAGCAGCCGACAAATAGCGGGATCCAAAGAGACCCAGTACTTC
CASSRQIAGSKETQYF
>TRBJ2-7|.|.|TRBV9
TGTGCCAGCAGCGACACAGGGTTAAGCGAGCAGTACTTC
CASSDTGLSEQYF
>TRBJ1-2|.|.|TRBV7-8
TGTGCCAGCAGCTTATCTTGGCAGGGGAACTATGGCTACACCTTC
CASSLSWQGNYGYTF
>TRBJ2-7|.|.|TRBV5-1
TGCGCCAGCCGCAAGACAGTCGGGTACGAGCAGTACTTC
CASRKTVGYEQYF
>TRBJ1-1|.|.|TRBV27
TGTGCCAGCAGTTTAGGAGGCCTTTCGAGGGCTTTCTTT
CASSLGGLSRAFF
>TRBJ1-5|.|.|TRBV15
TGTGCCACCAGCAATGGAAACTATAGCAATCAGCCCCAGCATTTT
CATSNGNYSNQPQHF
>TRBJ2-3|.|.|TRBV5-5
TGTGCCAGCAGCTTGGGTGTCCGGGCAGATACGCAGTATTTT
CASSLGVRADTQYF
>TRBJ2-1|TRBD2|.|TRBV28
TGTGCCAGCAGTCGCGCTAGCGGGGGTCTTTACAATGAGCAGTTCTTC
CASSRASGGLYNEQFF